This T cell receptor beta chain is from a study of cytomegalovirus exposure and HLA in healthy donors. This CDR3 has 18 amino acids. Germline-derived CDR1 and CDR2 are SEHNR and FQNEAQ (reference sequence). This clone was detected once. Its antigen is still unknown. Relative to the germline gene, one junction end is altered; a read error may explain this. The PCR made use of 60 Vbeta and 13 Jbeta primers. Per the original methods: Later work found 65 million to 85 million unique TCR beta chains, with about 10 million shared. Generated by immunoSEQ multiplex PCR, the TCRdb table keeps only in-frame clones and is missing some. The DNA was the basis for D and trimming; V, J and clone size are from that table. The sample lists about 170,000 clones, roughly two thirds seen once, with 5% to 6.5% in the top ten. The study's findings and limits: Overall, about 160 TCR beta chains were annotated as cytomegalovirus-associated.

The V call is TRBV7-9, the J call TRBJ1-4, with D possibly matching TRBD1 (5 bases). Material for sequencing was PBMCs. The receptor comes from a woman aged 18-29 years in good health and CMV-seropositive. The CDR3 protein is CSSSLRIGASPSREKLFF. Here the CDR3 DNA reads TGTTCCAGCAGCTTACGGATTGGGGCCTCACCCAGTCGGGAAAAACTGTTTTTT.